The 8 T cell receptor beta chains below all came from one sample that was sequenced in a study of PD-L1 blockade in urothelial cancer. The sample's time point: pretreatment peripheral blood. This table comes from immunoSEQ multiplex PCR, and its TCRdb copy is limited to in-frame clones, with some not included. The table has tens of thousands of clones, around 89% seen once. Sequenced material: PBMCs, taken around atezolizumab (anti-PD-L1) treatment. All receptors come from a man in his sixties with urothelial cancer.

The rearrangement joins TRBV7-2 to TRBJ2-1; 7 positions match TRBD2. The trim removed 1 base at V and 1 base at J, leaving 1 base unmatched. CDR3 length: 15 residues. CDR1 and CDR2 from the germline V gene are SGHTA and FQGNSA. CDR3 in DNA: TGTGCCAGCAGCTTAGAGGGAGGGTCCTACAATGAGCAGTTCTTC. It translates to CASSLEGGSYNEQFF.

V and J are TRBV27 and TRBJ2-1; D remains ambiguous. The CDR3 totals 15 residues. Germline V gene data show CDR1 as MNHEY and CDR2 as SMNVEV (reference sequence). V lost 7 bases and J lost 6, with 19 bases in between. The CDR3 loop is CASTKSMRRSNEQFF. CDR3 sequence (DNA): TGTGCCAGCACTAAGAGTATGCGACGGAGCAATGAGCAGTTCTTC.

The chain is built from TRBV10-2 and TRBJ2-7; D gene uncertain. Trimming took 2 bases from V and 0 from J, leaving 8 bases between them. The CDR3 covers 14 residues. Germline V CDR1 and CDR2: WSHSY, SAAADI. CDR3 DNA: TGCGCCAGCAGTGAGGCCCCTAGCTCCTACGAGCAGTACTTC. Residues: CASSEAPSSYEQYF.

This chain connects TRBV28 to TRBJ1-2, with 9 bases fitting TRBD1. J was trimmed by 4 bases and V by 6 bases; bases with no gene match: 12. Per germline, CDR1 MDHEN and CDR2 SYDVKM. This CDR3 has 16 residues. Here the CDR3 reads CASSLNFGTGLYGYTF. The CDR3 DNA is TGTGCCAGCAGCCTGAATTTCGGGACAGGGCTCTATGGCTACACCTTC.

This clone has only a few counts. V gene TRBV7-9 combines with J gene TRBJ2-7; maybe TRBD2 (6 bases). Germline values: CDR1 SEHNR, CDR2 FQNEAQ (reference sequence). This CDR3 region has 12 residues. The V end lost 5 bases, the J end lost 3 bases, and 8 bases lay between the germline ends. The CDR3 reads CASSPGSYEQYF. In DNA form, the CDR3 reads TGTGCCAGCAGCCCCGGGAGCTACGAGCAGTACTTC. Using reference TRBV7-9 and TRBJ2-7 for the parts outside the CDR3, the full variable domain is DTGVSQNPRHKITKRGQNVTFRCDPISEHNRLYWYRQTLGQGPEFLTYFQNEAQLEKSRLLSDRFSAERPKGSFSTLEIQRTEQGDSAMYLCASSPGSYEQYFGPGTRLTVT.

The rearrangement links TRBV9 to TRBJ2-3; 9 bases are a match to TRBD1. Germline CDR1 reads SGDLS; CDR2 reads YYNGEE. The CDR3 has 15 residues. Germline trimming cut 4 bases from V and 4 bases from J; bases unmatched to any gene: 7. The CDR3 bases are TGTGCCAGCAGCCCAGACGGACAGGGGCCAGATACGCAGTATTTT. Its protein is CASSPDGQGPDTQYF.

This rearrangement joins TRBV19 to TRBJ2-7, with TRBD2 identical over 11 bases. The DNA end is more similar to TRBJ2-4, so the J call may be wrong. Germline V gives CDR1 LNHDA, CDR2 SQIVND (reference sequence). The CDR3 sequence is 13 residues long. Written as DNA, the CDR3 is TGTGCCAGTAGTAGCGGGACTAGCGGCATTCAGTACTTC. Its translation: CASSSGTSGIQYF.

This clone is a singleton in its sample. The chain recombines TRBV4-1 with TRBJ1-2, with 7 bases matching TRBD1. The J segment lost 6 bases and the V segment lost 1 base, leaving 2 bases of the junction unmatched. CDR3 length: 13 residues. Per the germline V gene, CDR1 is MGHRA and CDR2 is YSYEKL. The CDR3 region is CASSQVGGHGYTF. CDR3 in DNA: TGCGCCAGCAGCCAAGTAGGGGGCCATGGCTACACCTTC.